One sample yielded the 4 T cell receptor beta chains listed below, sequenced in a study of blood T cell repertoires in COVID-19. Profiling relied on immunoSEQ multiplex PCR, and the TCRdb table lists in-frame clones only, not all of them. This table has about 250,000 clones, roughly four fifths appearing once. Source material: peripheral blood. The receptors here all came from a man older than 75 with acute or convalescent COVID-19.

Concerning this clone itself: Relative to the germline gene, one junction end is altered; a read error may explain this. The chain has TRBV12-5 and TRBJ2-1, with D unclear. The CDR3 is made up of 12 amino acids. The germline V gene has CDR1 LGHNT and CDR2 FRNRAP. Here the CDR3 reads CASGMVSNEQFF. The CDR3 DNA is TGTGCTAGTGGTATGGTGAGCAATGAGCAGTTCTTC.

There are a few counts of this clone. The genes are TRBV7-2 and TRBJ1-4; TRBD1 matches at 7 bases. This CDR3 comprises 13 residues. V was pared by 3 bases and J by 14 bases, with 9 bases of the junction left unmatched. Germline V CDR1 and CDR2: SGHTA, FQGNSA. The CDR3 DNA reads as TGTGCCAGCAGCTTTCTGAAGGGGGCGCAGCTGTTTTTT. It is translated as CASSFLKGAQLFF.

The J gene is TRBJ1-1, the V gene TRBV24-1; 7 bases agree with TRBD1. The trim removed 3 bases at V and 1 base at J, leaving 4 bases unmatched. This CDR3 contains 15 residues. CDR1 and CDR2 from the germline V gene are KGHDR and SFDVKD. CDR3: CATSDKGQPNTEAFF. CDR3 DNA: TGTGCCACCAGTGATAAGGGACAGCCGAACACTGAAGCTTTCTTT.

The chain joins TRBV5-6 to TRBJ2-7; 8 nucleotides match TRBD1. Per the germline V gene, CDR1 is SGHDT and CDR2 is YYEEEE. The junction had 12 bases not matched to a gene; V was cut back by 4 bases and J by 6 bases. The CDR3 has 15 amino acids. Here the CDR3 reads CASSRGQVLFGEQYF. For the CDR3, the DNA is TGTGCCAGCAGCAGGGGACAGGTGCTTTTCGGCGAGCAGTACTTC.